This TCR beta chain came from a study of CD8 T cells in ankylosing spondylitis. This clonotype was detected many times. The antigen remains undetermined. V shed 2 bases, J shed 4 bases, and the junction held 8 bases outside the gene matches. The CDR3 is 15 residues long. Looked up from germline, CDR1 is SGHTS and CDR2 is YDEGEE. MiXCR, run by TCRdb on the 5' RACE reads, gives a single entry per CDR3 protein. The profile covers roughly 90,000 distinct CDR3 sequences, with 8% to 10% appearing a single time and approximately 9.9% taken by the ten largest. Findings and limits, study-wide: A TCR beta motif of fewer than 10 highly homologous variants seemed to mark ankylosing spondylitis blood. Enrichment of disease-linked clones was reportedly significant in matched ankylosing spondylitis synovial fluid. In synovial fluid and blood from reactive arthritis, some motif variants were previously reported.

The chain has TRBV5-8 and TRBJ1-2, with 7 bases matching TRBD1. The receptor's source is a male donor with ankylosing spondylitis or in good health (not recorded which). Specimen: blood, either unsorted or a sorted T cell fraction (not recorded which). In DNA form, the CDR3 reads TGTGCCAGCAGCTTCGAAACAGGGGCCTCCTATGGCTACACCTTC. Translation: CASSFETGASYGYTF.